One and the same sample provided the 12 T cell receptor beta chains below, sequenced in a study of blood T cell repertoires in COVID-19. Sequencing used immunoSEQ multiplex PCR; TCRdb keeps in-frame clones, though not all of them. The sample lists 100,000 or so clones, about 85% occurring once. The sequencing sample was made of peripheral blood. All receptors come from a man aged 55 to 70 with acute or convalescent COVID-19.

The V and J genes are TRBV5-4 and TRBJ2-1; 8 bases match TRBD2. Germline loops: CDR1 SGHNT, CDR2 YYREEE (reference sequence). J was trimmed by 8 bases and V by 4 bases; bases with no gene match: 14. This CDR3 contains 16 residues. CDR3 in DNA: TGTGCCAGCAGCCTTGGCTCTAATAGCGGGATGGATGAGCAGTTCTTC. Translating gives CASSLGSNSGMDEQFF.

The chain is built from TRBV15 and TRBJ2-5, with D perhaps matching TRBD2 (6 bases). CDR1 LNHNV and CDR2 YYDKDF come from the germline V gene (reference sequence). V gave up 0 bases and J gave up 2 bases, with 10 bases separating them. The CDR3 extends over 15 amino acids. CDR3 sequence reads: CATSRDVRGQETQYF. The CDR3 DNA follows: TGTGCCACCAGCAGAGATGTACGGGGGCAAGAGACCCAGTACTTC.

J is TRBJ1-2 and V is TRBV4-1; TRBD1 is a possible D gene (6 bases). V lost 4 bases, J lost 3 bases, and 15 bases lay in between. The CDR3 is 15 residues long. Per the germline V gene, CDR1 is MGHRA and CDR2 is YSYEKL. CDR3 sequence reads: CASSPYTGRDYGYTF. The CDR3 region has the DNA TGCGCCAGCAGCCCCTACACAGGGAGAGACTATGGCTACACCTTC.

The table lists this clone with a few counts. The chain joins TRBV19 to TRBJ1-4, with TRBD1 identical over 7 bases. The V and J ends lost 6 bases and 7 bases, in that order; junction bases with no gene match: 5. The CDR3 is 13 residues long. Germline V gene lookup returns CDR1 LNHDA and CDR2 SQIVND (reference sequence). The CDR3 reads CASSSTGVEKLFF. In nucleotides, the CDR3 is TGTGCCAGTAGCTCAACAGGGGTTGAAAAACTGTTTTTT.

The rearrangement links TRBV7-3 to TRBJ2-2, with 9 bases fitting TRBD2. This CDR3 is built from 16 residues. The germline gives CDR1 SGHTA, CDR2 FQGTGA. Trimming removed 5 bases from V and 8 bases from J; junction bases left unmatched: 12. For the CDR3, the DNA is TGTGCCAGCAGCCCCAGCGGGGGGCCCCGGGATGGGGAGCTGTTTTTT. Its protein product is CASSPSGGPRDGELFF.

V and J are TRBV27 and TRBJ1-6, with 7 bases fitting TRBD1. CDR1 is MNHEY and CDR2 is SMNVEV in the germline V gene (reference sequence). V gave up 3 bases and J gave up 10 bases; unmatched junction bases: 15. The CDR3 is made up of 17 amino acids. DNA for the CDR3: TGTGCCAGCAGTTTGAACGCCCACGGGACAGTGGTGTCACCCCTCCACTTT. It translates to CASSLNAHGTVVSPLHF.

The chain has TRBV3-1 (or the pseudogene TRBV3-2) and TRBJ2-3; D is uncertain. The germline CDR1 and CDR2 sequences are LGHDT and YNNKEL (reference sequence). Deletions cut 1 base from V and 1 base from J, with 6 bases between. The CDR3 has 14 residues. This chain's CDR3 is CASSQVTGTDTQYF. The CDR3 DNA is TGTGCCAGCAGCCAAGTGACTGGCACAGATACGCAGTATTTT.

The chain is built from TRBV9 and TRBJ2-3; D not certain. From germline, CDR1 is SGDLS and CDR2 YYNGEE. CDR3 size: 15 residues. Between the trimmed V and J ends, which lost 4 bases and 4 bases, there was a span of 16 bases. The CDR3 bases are TGTGCCAGCAGCCTCCGCTTGGGCCCCTCAGATACGCAGTATTTT. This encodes CASSLRLGPSDTQYF.

The CDR3 bases are TGTGCCAGCAGTGGTAACCAGGGATATAGCAATCAGCCCCAGCATTTT. It codes for CASSGNQGYSNQPQHF. The V call is TRBV6-1, the J call TRBJ1-5, with D perhaps matching TRBD1 (5 bases). CDR1 and CDR2 from the germline V gene are MNHNS and SASEGT. This CDR3 comprises 16 residues. Trimming took off 4 bases at V and 0 bases at J, with 13 bases between the two ends.

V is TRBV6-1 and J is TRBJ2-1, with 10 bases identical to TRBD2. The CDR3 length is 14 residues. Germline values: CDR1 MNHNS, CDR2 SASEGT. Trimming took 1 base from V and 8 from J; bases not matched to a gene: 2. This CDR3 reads CASSEGLAGDEQFF. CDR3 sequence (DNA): TGTGCCAGCAGTGAAGGCCTAGCGGGGGATGAGCAGTTCTTC.

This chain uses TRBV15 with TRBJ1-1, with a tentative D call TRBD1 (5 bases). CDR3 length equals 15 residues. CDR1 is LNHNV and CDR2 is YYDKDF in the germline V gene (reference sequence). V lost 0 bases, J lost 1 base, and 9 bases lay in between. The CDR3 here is CATSRDNGQNTEAFF. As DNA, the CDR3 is TGTGCCACCAGCAGAGATAATGGACAGAACACTGAAGCTTTCTTT.

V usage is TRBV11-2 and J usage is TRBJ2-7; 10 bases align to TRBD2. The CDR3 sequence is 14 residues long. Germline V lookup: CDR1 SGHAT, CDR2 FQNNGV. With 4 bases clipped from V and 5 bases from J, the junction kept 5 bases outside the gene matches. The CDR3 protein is CASSSGLAVDEQYF. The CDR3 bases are TGTGCCAGCAGCTCCGGACTAGCGGTGGACGAGCAGTACTTC.